This entry lists 5 T cell receptor beta chains sequenced from one sample in a study of shared clonotypes between healthy human individuals. The assay was immunoSEQ multiplex PCR, and TCRdb's table has in-frame clones only and misses some. The sample holds some 2,500,000 clones, less than 95% seen once. Source material: naive CD4+ T cells from PBMCs. Subset specified: CD45RA+ positively selected. All receptors derive from a man aged 18 to 29 in good health. Some clones in this sample may be carry-over from other donors' samples.

The CDR3 spells CASRETLAEQYF. The CDR3 DNA sequence: TGTGCCAGCAGGGAGACACTCGCCGAGCAGTACTTC. The rearrangement joins TRBV2 to TRBJ2-7; D not certain. From germline, CDR1 is SNHLY and CDR2 FYNNEI. This CDR3 region has 12 residues. With 6 bases removed from V and 6 bases from J, the gap between germline ends came to 12 bases.

This chain links TRBV30 with TRBJ2-5; 9 bases map to TRBD2. V was clipped by 2 bases and J by 14 bases; unmatched bases: 6. Germline V lookup: CDR1 GTSNPN, CDR2 SVGIG (reference sequence). The CDR3 runs 11 residues. The chain's CDR3 is CAWSIPGLAYF. The CDR3 nucleotides are TGTGCCTGGAGTATTCCGGGACTAGCCTACTTC. The full variable domain, completed using reference TRBV30 and TRBJ2-5, is SQTIHQWPATLVQPVGSPLSLECTVEGTSNPNLYWYRQAAGRGLQLLFYSVGIGQISSEVPQNLSASRPQDRQFILSSKKLLLSDSGFYLCAWSIPGLAYFGPGTRLLVL.

J is TRBJ1-3 and V is TRBV2; 7 bases map to TRBD1. V lost 4 bases, J lost 8 bases, and 5 bases stayed unmatched. This CDR3 comprises 13 residues. Germline CDR1 and CDR2: SNHLY and FYNNEI. The CDR3 sequence: CASSGRGRDTIYF. CDR3 DNA: TGTGCCAGCAGTGGCAGGGGGAGGGACACCATATATTTT.

The chain employs TRBV18 and TRBJ2-6; 7 positions match TRBD1. Germline V gene sequence: CDR1 KGHSH, CDR2 LQKENI. J was trimmed by 0 bases and V by 6 bases; bases with no gene match: 5. This CDR3 comprises 16 residues. The CDR3 reads CASSPDRNSGANVLTF. CDR3 DNA: TGTGCCAGCTCGCCGGACAGGAACTCTGGGGCCAACGTCCTGACTTTC.

This chain connects TRBV28 to TRBJ1-6, with TRBD1 matching over 8 bases. Germline loops: CDR1 MDHEN, CDR2 SYDVKM. This CDR3 region has 13 residues. V shed 10 bases, J shed 10 bases, and the junction held 9 bases outside the gene matches. CDR3 region: CATYRDRLSPLHF. The CDR3, as DNA: TGTGCCACATATAGGGACAGGCTGTCACCCCTCCACTTT.